This T cell receptor beta chain was recorded in a study of Tregs in tolerant kidney transplant recipients. Study-level points and caveats: Nucleotide sequences could not be compared across some patients' samples due to primer changes. Findings come from small patient numbers and require larger validation. Donor-specific Treg expansion exceeded global Treg expansion in tolerant patients, suggesting antigen drive.

Trimming removed 6 bases at V and 7 bases at J, with 24 bases between. The germline gives CDR1 MDHEN, CDR2 SYDVKM. The CDR3 loop spans 16 amino acids. The nonmyeloablative bone marrow transplants came from related graft donors, with transient mixed chimerism. In regard to this clone: Its antigen is as yet unknown.

The protocol was immunoSEQ multiplex PCR, while the TCRdb copy is restricted to in-frame clones and leaves out a portion. The sample lists 90,000 or so clones; roughly 93% were seen once. This receptor was obtained from a human patient who received a combined kidney and bone marrow transplant. The graft donor may account for some of the T cells. This chain connects TRBV28 to TRBJ1-2; D possibly corresponds to TRBD1 (6 bases). Sequencing used CD4+ T cells from blood (PBMCs), obtained 12 months after the transplant. DNA of the CDR3: TGTGCCAGCAGCACTTGGGGGCCCGGGGAACGAGGTGGCTACACCTTC. It is translated as CASSTWGPGERGGYTF.